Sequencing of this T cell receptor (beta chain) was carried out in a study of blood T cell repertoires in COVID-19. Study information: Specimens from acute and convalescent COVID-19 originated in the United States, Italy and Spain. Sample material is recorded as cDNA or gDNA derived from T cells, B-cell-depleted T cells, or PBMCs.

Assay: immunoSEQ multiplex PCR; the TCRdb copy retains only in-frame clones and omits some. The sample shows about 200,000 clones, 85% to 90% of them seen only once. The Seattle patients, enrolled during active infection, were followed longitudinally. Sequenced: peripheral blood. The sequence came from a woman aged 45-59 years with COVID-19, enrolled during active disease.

The CDR3 is CASSQDVGGRPGELFF. In DNA form, the CDR3 reads TGTGCCAGCAGCCAAGATGTAGGGGGAAGGCCCGGGGAGCTGTTTTTT. This chain connects TRBV3-1 (or the pseudogene TRBV3-2) to TRBJ2-2; maybe TRBD1 (6 bases). V was shortened by 0 bases and J by 6 bases, with 14 bases between the two germline ends. This CDR3 spans 16 amino acids. Looked up from germline, CDR1 is LGHDT and CDR2 is YNNKEL (reference sequence).